A selection of T cell receptor beta chains follows, all from one sample in a study of blood T cell repertoires in COVID-19. Method: immunoSEQ multiplex PCR; TCRdb's copy keeps in-frame clones and lacks some. In the table there are roughly 250,000 clones, about 89% of which are singletons. The sample comprised PBMCs or T cells enriched from blood (not recorded which). The receptors derive from a woman aged 18-30 years who had recovered from COVID-19. CDR3s include the opening cysteine and the closing phenylalanine or tryptophan. Each record gives: D gene, V gene, J gene, clone size, CDR3 protein, CDR3 DNA. The D gene is left open where the match is weak. For some rows the clone size is stated as once, few or many, or as a class when expanded; others skip it.

>TRBD1|TRBV10-3|TRBJ2-7|few
CAISDVGTAKYEQYF
TGTGCCATCAGTGACGTAGGGACAGCCAAATACGAGCAGTACTTC
>-|TRBV18|TRBJ2-5|once
CASSLLRETQYF
TGTGCCAGCTCACTATTGAGGGAGACCCAGTACTTC
>-|TRBV3-1/TRBV3-2|TRBJ2-7|-
CASSQDPGTYEQYF
TGTGCCAGCAGCCAAGATCCGGGGACCTACGAGCAGTACTTC
>TRBD1|TRBV15|TRBJ2-7|-
CATSRARTGVLYEQYF
TGTGCCACCAGCAGAGCCCGGACAGGGGTGCTCTACGAGCAGTACTTC
>TRBD1|TRBV19|TRBJ1-1|-
CASGDRGNTEAFF
TGTGCCAGTGGGGACAGGGGGAACACTGAAGCTTTCTTT
>TRBD2|TRBV6-1|TRBJ2-5|few
CASSEGRAGVQETQYF
TGTGCCAGCAGTGAAGGGAGAGCGGGAGTCCAAGAGACCCAGTACTTC
>-|TRBV18|TRBJ2-2|-
CASSQGTPDITGELFF
TGTGCCAGCTCCCAAGGGACTCCGGACATCACCGGGGAGCTGTTTTTT
>-|TRBV25-1|TRBJ1-4|-
CASSPTGTSKLFF
TGTGCCAGCAGTCCCACAGGGACATCAAAACTGTTTTTT
>-|TRBV9|TRBJ1-4|-
CASSVEGEGNEKLFF
TGTGCCAGCAGCGTAGAGGGAGAGGGTAATGAAAAACTGTTTTTT
>-|TRBV20-1|TRBJ2-7|-
CSASDRSYEQYF
TGCAGTGCTAGTGACCGCTCCTACGAGCAGTACTTC
>-|TRBV18|TRBJ1-1|-
CASSPPTGGMVTEAFF
TGTGCCAGCTCACCACCGACGGGGGGTATGGTCACTGAAGCTTTCTTT
>-|TRBV6-1|TRBJ1-2|-
CASSEASTENYGYTF
TGTGCCAGCAGTGAAGCCTCGACAGAGAACTATGGCTACACCTTC
>-|TRBV7-2|TRBJ2-1|-
CASSPQGFDEQFF
TGTGCCAGCAGCCCGCAGGGCTTCGATGAGCAGTTCTTC
>-|TRBV12-3/TRBV12-4|TRBJ2-7|-
CASSFGLSYEQYF
TGTGCCAGCAGTTTTGGACTCTCCTACGAGCAGTACTTC
>TRBD1|TRBV5-5|TRBJ1-1|-
CASSTGGNTEAFF
TGTGCCAGCAGTACAGGGGGGAACACTGAAGCTTTCTTT
>-|TRBV5-1|TRBJ2-3|-
CASMARSASDTQYF
TGCGCCAGCATGGCGAGGTCCGCCTCAGATACGCAGTATTTT
>-|TRBV5-1|TRBJ1-6|-
CASSLGGVRQSPSPLHF
TGCGCCAGCAGCTTGGGAGGAGTTCGGCAGTCACCCTCACCCCTCCACTTT
>TRBD1|TRBV3-1/TRBV3-2|TRBJ1-5|-
CASSQGDSFGNQPQHF
TGTGCCAGCAGCCAAGGGGACAGTTTTGGCAATCAGCCCCAGCATTTT
>-|TRBV7-2|TRBJ1-5|-
CASSPGDVDGQPQHF
TGTGCCAGCAGCCCCGGCGATGTAGACGGGCAGCCCCAGCATTTT
>-|TRBV10-3|TRBJ2-5|once
CAISESRGPQTQYF
TGTGCCATCAGTGAGTCCCGTGGGCCCCAGACCCAGTACTTC
>-|TRBV15|TRBJ1-2|-
CATSANDRNYGYTF
TGTGCCACCAGCGCCAACGACAGGAATTATGGCTACACCTTC
>-|TRBV12-3/TRBV12-4|TRBJ1-2|-
CASSLRLYGYTF
TGTGCCAGCAGTTTGCGACTCTATGGCTACACCTTC
>TRBD2|TRBV7-2|TRBJ2-1|few
CASSLAGGVDEQFF
TGTGCCAGCAGCCTAGCGGGAGGGGTGGATGAGCAGTTCTTC
>TRBD1|TRBV12-3/TRBV12-4|TRBJ1-2|-
CASSLGQYYGYTF
TGTGCCAGCAGTTTGGGACAGTACTATGGCTACACCTTC
>-|TRBV9|TRBJ2-1|-
CASEPGLTPHEQFF
TGTGCCAGTGAGCCGGGACTCACCCCCCATGAGCAGTTCTTC
>-|TRBV24-1|TRBJ2-2|-
CATPQDTGELFF
TGTGCCACTCCTCAGGACACCGGGGAGCTGTTTTTT
>-|TRBV9|TRBJ1-3|-
CASSVGGLNTIYF
TGTGCCAGCAGCGTAGGGGGCCTAAACACCATATATTTT
>-|TRBV11-2|TRBJ2-4|-
CASSSMTENIQYF
TGTGCCAGCAGCTCCATGACAGAAAACATTCAGTACTTC
>TRBD1|TRBV24-1|TRBJ1-2|-
CATSDPEDRVVGYTF
TGTGCCACCAGTGATCCAGAGGACAGGGTAGTTGGCTACACCTTC
>TRBD2|TRBV4-1|TRBJ2-7|-
CASSQGGGLGYEQYF
TGCGCCAGCAGCCAAGGGGGAGGGTTGGGATACGAGCAGTACTTC
>TRBD1|TRBV28|TRBJ1-1|once
CASSIRDRGSSGREAFF
TGTGCCAGCAGTATTCGGGACAGGGGGTCCTCAGGACGGGAAGCTTTCTTT
>TRBD1|TRBV11-3|TRBJ1-1|-
CASRGGMGNTEAFF
TGTGCCAGCAGAGGGGGCATGGGGAACACTGAAGCTTTCTTT
>-|TRBV3-1/TRBV3-2|TRBJ1-2|-
CASSQEVVQGRDGYTF
TGTGCCAGCAGCCAAGAGGTGGTCCAGGGGCGAGATGGCTACACCTTC
>-|TRBV4-1|TRBJ2-3|-
CASSLYGSTDTQYF
TGCGCCAGCAGCTTGTACGGGAGCACAGATACGCAGTATTTT
>-|TRBV14|TRBJ2-4|-
CASSQDSRLAKNIQYF
TGTGCCAGCAGCCAAGATAGTCGTCTAGCCAAAAACATTCAGTACTTC
>-|TRBV5-1|TRBJ1-1|-
CASSIVDSGTEAFF
TGCGCCAGCAGCATTGTGGATTCGGGCACTGAAGCTTTCTTT
>-|TRBV7-9|TRBJ1-1|-
CASSLVHYRVKAEAFF
TGTGCCAGCAGCTTAGTCCATTACAGGGTTAAGGCTGAAGCTTTCTTT
>-|TRBV4-1|TRBJ1-4|-
CASSQRSVGGEKLFF
TGCGCCAGCAGCCAACGAAGTGTAGGGGGTGAAAAACTGTTTTTT
>TRBD1|TRBV19|TRBJ1-3|-
CASSMGQNSGNTIYF
TGTGCCAGTAGTATGGGACAGAACTCTGGAAACACCATATATTTT
>TRBD2|TRBV28|TRBJ2-3|once
CASSLLGGTTDTQYF
TGTGCCAGCAGTCTTCTGGGGGGGACCACAGATACGCAGTATTTT
>-|TRBV18|TRBJ2-7|once
CASSPRGTLTSYEQYF
TGTGCCAGCTCACCACGAGGGACACTCACCTCCTACGAGCAGTACTTC